These 24 T cell receptor beta chains share one sample of origin, sequenced in a study of blood T cells in healthy people across ages. It was with a sample-barcoded 5' primer and a J-beta primer mix that a second PCR of about 6 to 12 cycles was run. MiXCR was run by TCRdb on the 5' RACE reads, yielding one entry per CDR3 protein. The sample carries 600,000 to 650,000 distinct CDR3 sequences, around three fifths recorded once. The specimen was blood. The origin of the receptors is a man in his sixties in good health.

There are a few counts of this clonotype. The V gene is TRBV12-3 or TRBV12-4, the J gene TRBJ2-5, with D unclear. The CDR3 runs to 13 residues. The V and J ends lost 1 base and 6 bases respectively, with 9 bases between them. CDR3 sequence reads: CASSLETRQTQYF. CDR3 coding DNA: TGTGCCAGCAGTTTAGAGACCCGTCAGACCCAGTACTTC.

This clonotype was detected only a few times. The rearrangement uses TRBV19 and TRBJ1-2; D may be TRBD1 (5 bases). The V gene's germline CDR1 is LNHDA and CDR2 SQIVND (reference sequence). The CDR3 length is 14 residues. V dropped 7 bases and J dropped 7 bases, with 19 bases sitting between them. The CDR3 loop reads CASTSGSRLGGYTF. The CDR3 bases are TGTGCCAGTACCTCAGGGTCAAGGCTTGGTGGCTACACCTTC.

Of note for this clonotype: A read error may explain this, as a much larger clone is one base away. CDR3 in amino acids: CASSTGLAPYEQYF. The CDR3 DNA sequence: TGTGCCAGCAGCACGGGACTAGCCCCGTACGAGCAGTACTTC. The chain couples TRBV12-3 or TRBV12-4 to TRBJ2-7; TRBD2 matches 9 bases. CDR3 length: 14 amino acids. J was trimmed by 4 bases and V by 6 bases; bases with no gene match: 7.

This chain joins TRBV24-1 and TRBJ2-5, with D hard to call. V dropped 3 bases and J dropped 5 bases, with 12 bases sitting between them. This CDR3 has 14 amino acids. Per germline, CDR1 KGHDR and CDR2 SFDVKD. CDR3 sequence reads: CATSDDDSLETQYF. As DNA, the CDR3 is TGTGCCACCAGTGATGACGACTCGCTGGAGACCCAGTACTTC.

This clonotype was seen only a few times. The CDR3 bases are TGTGCCAGCAGCCAGGGGCCACACTTAGGCTACACCTTC. Translated, it gives CASSQGPHLGYTF. The chain couples TRBV14 to TRBJ1-2; perhaps TRBD1 as D (5 bases). Germline CDR1 SGHDN, CDR2 FVKESK. V dropped 3 bases and J dropped 8 bases, with 13 bases sitting between them. The CDR3 has 13 residues. The full variable domain, rest sourced from reference TRBV14 and TRBJ1-2, is EAGVTQFPSHSVIEKGQTVTLRCDPISGHDNLYWYRRVMGKEIKFLLHFVKESKQDESGMPNNRFLAERTGGTYSTLKVQPAELEDSGVYFCASSQGPHLGYTFGSGTRLTVV.

The sample holds many counts of this clonotype. The chain has TRBV7-2 and TRBJ1-2; unclear D gene. The CDR3 runs to 13 residues. V lost 0 bases, J lost 4 bases, and 6 bases lay in between. Looked up from germline, CDR1 is SGHTA and CDR2 is FQGNSA. CDR3 amino acids: CASSLAGIYGYTF. CDR3 DNA sequence: TGTGCCAGCAGCTTAGCTGGTATCTATGGCTACACCTTC.

The chain carries TRBV4-2 and TRBJ1-2; D unresolved. From germline, CDR1 is LGHNA and CDR2 YNFKEQ. V was clipped by 0 bases and J by 3 bases, with 8 bases between them. The CDR3 totals 14 residues. The CDR3 here is CASSQEMRDYGYTF. CDR3 nucleotide sequence: TGTGCCAGCAGCCAAGAGATGAGAGACTATGGCTACACCTTC.

This clonotype was observed a single time. The chain uses TRBV20-1 and TRBJ2-5, with 8 positions matching TRBD2. CDR1 and CDR2 (germline): DFQATT, SNEGSKA (reference sequence). V trimming: 3 bases; J trimming: 5 bases; junction bases outside the gene matches: 17. CDR3 length equals 17 residues. CDR3 in DNA: TGCAGTGCTAGTAAAGCATTCCCGGGACTAGAGGGGGAGACCCAGTACTTC. This codes for CSASKAFPGLEGETQYF.

This clonotype was observed a handful of times. CDR3 sequence: CSVGGRGLAKNIQYF. DNA of the CDR3: TGCAGCGTTGGGGGTCGGGGGTTAGCCAAAAACATTCAGTACTTC. The V and J genes are TRBV29-1 and TRBJ2-4; weak D call: TRBD2 (6 bases). Between the trimmed V and J ends, which lost 4 bases and 0 bases, there was a span of 13 bases. Germline assignment: CDR1 SQVTM and CDR2 ANQGSEA. The CDR3 loop spans 15 amino acids.

The rearrangement uses TRBV4-1 and TRBJ1-6; the D gene is possibly TRBD1 (5 bases). The germline V gene has CDR1 MGHRA and CDR2 YSYEKL. The CDR3 spans 13 residues. V was pared by 4 bases and J by 7 bases, with 8 bases between. CDR3 amino acids: CASSPAGNSPLHF. DNA of the CDR3: TGCGCCAGCAGCCCGGCAGGGAATTCACCCCTCCACTTT.

This clonotype showed up just once. The rearrangement joins TRBV10-3 to TRBJ2-3; 7 nucleotides align to TRBD2. Trimming cost V 3 bases and J 1 base; bases outside gene matches: 7. The CDR3 is 16 amino acids. Germline values: CDR1 ENHRY, CDR2 SYGVKD. The CDR3 DNA is TGTGCCATCAGTGATCTAGCGGAGTCCGGCACAGATACGCAGTATTTT. Translating it yields CAISDLAESGTDTQYF.

This clonotype has only a few counts. The J gene is TRBJ1-5, the V gene TRBV7-2, with D hard to call. This CDR3 is built from 13 residues. The V gene's germline CDR1 is SGHTA and CDR2 FQGNSA. The germline V and J ends were trimmed by 5 bases and 5 bases, with 10 bases remaining between them. In DNA, the CDR3 is TGTGCCAGCAGCCGACGGGCAGATCAGCCCCAGCATTTT. Its translation: CASSRRADQPQHF.

The chain joins TRBV24-1 to TRBJ2-3; D is unresolved. Germline CDR1 KGHDR, CDR2 SFDVKD. This CDR3 has 12 residues. V lost 3 bases to trimming and J lost 3 bases, with 3 bases between them. DNA of the CDR3: TGTGCCACCAGTGATCCGACAGATACGCAGTATTTT. Translation gives CATSDPTDTQYF.

The gene calls are TRBV2 and TRBJ2-1; weak D call: TRBD1 (5 bases). CDR1 is SNHLY, CDR2 FYNNEI, per germline. The CDR3 loop spans 16 amino acids. V shed 4 bases and J shed 10 bases, with 23 bases lying between them. The CDR3 region has the DNA TGTGCCAGCAGTGGGCCCTCGTCCAGGGAACGTTACGAGCAGTTCTTC. This sequence encodes CASSGPSSRERYEQFF.

The chain carries TRBV14 and TRBJ2-5; D possibly matches TRBD1 or TRBD2 (5 bases each). Germline CDR1 and CDR2: SGHDN and FVKESK. This CDR3 contains 17 residues. V lost 5 bases to trimming and J lost 1 base, with 20 bases between them. The CDR3 nucleotides read TGTGCCAGCAGCTACAGGACCGGGACCCAAATCCAAGAGACCCAGTACTTC. It codes for CASSYRTGTQIQETQYF. Filled out from reference TRBV14 and TRBJ2-5, the complete variable domain reads EAGVTQFPSHSVIEKGQTVTLRCDPISGHDNLYWYRRVMGKEIKFLLHFVKESKQDESGMPNNRFLAERTGGTYSTLKVQPAELEDSGVYFCASSYRTGTQIQETQYFGPGTRLLVL.

V usage is TRBV20-1 and J usage is TRBJ2-7, with unresolved D. The CDR3 length is 10 residues. V was shortened by 5 bases and J by 7 bases, with 9 bases between the two germline ends. Germline V gives CDR1 DFQATT, CDR2 SNEGSKA (reference sequence). CDR3 sequence reads: CSASKDEQYF. DNA of the CDR3: TGCAGTGCTTCTAAGGATGAGCAGTACTTC.

This rearrangement joins TRBV12-3 or TRBV12-4 to TRBJ1-2; D not certain. V shed 0 bases and J shed 8 bases, with 16 bases lying between them. The CDR3 runs 15 residues. In nucleotides, the CDR3 is TGTGCCAGCAGTTTAGCGCCAGGCACTCGGTCGGGCTACACCTTC. Its protein is CASSLAPGTRSGYTF.

This chain links TRBV28 with TRBJ2-1; D is possibly TRBD2 (6 bases). Trimming removed 2 bases from V and 0 bases from J, with 14 bases in between. Germline V gene lookup returns CDR1 MDHEN and CDR2 SYDVKM. The CDR3 has 17 amino acids. DNA of the CDR3: TGTGCCAGCAGTTTACTTGAGGCGGGGAGCTCCTACAATGAGCAGTTCTTC. Its translation: CASSLLEAGSSYNEQFF.

This sequence joins TRBV18 and TRBJ2-1, with 12 bases lining up with TRBD2. Trimming at V came to 4 bases and at J to 7 bases, leaving 5 bases not matched to a gene. Germline V gene lookup returns CDR1 KGHSH and CDR2 LQKENI. CDR3 length: 15 residues. Written as DNA, the CDR3 is TGTGCCAGCTCACTCCTAGCGGGGGGGCAAAATGAGCAGTTCTTC. Residues: CASSLLAGGQNEQFF.

The rearrangement uses TRBV20-1 and TRBJ2-1; 7 nucleotides match TRBD1. The germline CDR1 and CDR2 sequences are DFQATT and SNEGSKA (reference sequence). The CDR3 extends over 12 amino acids. J lost 5 bases, V lost 6 bases, and 4 bases had no gene match. DNA of the CDR3: TGCAGTGCCACGGACAGGAACAATGAGCAGTTCTTC. It yields the protein CSATDRNNEQFF.

The chain has TRBV4-1 and TRBJ2-1, with a weak D call TRBD2 (6 bases). CDR1 is MGHRA, CDR2 YSYEKL, per germline. V dropped 2 bases and J dropped 9 bases, with 17 bases sitting between them. This CDR3 comprises 15 residues. DNA for the CDR3: TGCGCCAGCAGCCAACGCGAGATCCGGGGGAGTGAGCAGTTCTTC. Translated: CASSQREIRGSEQFF.

The chain employs TRBV24-1 and TRBJ2-7; 7 bases fit TRBD1. This CDR3 is built from 14 residues. CDR1 is KGHDR, CDR2 SFDVKD, per germline. The ends lost 3 bases at V and 3 bases at J; junction bases unmatched: 4. The CDR3 loop reads CATSDPDRFYEQYF. The CDR3 region has the DNA TGTGCCACCAGTGATCCGGACAGGTTCTACGAGCAGTACTTC.

The chain combines TRBV20-1 with TRBJ1-2; D is ambiguous. The length of the CDR3 is 11 residues. With 0 bases removed from V and 10 bases from J, the gap between germline ends came to 9 bases. Germline CDR1 DFQATT, CDR2 SNEGSKA (reference sequence). This CDR3 is CSARDSGVYTF. The CDR3 DNA is TGCAGTGCTAGAGACTCTGGGGTCTACACCTTC.

This clonotype was observed a handful of times. V is TRBV5-1 and J is TRBJ2-5, with 10 bases identical to TRBD2. Trimming at V came to 1 base and at J to 5 bases, leaving 5 bases not matched to a gene. The CDR3 has 15 residues. Germline CDR1 SGHRS, CDR2 YFSETQ. CDR3 loop: CASSLLSGGFETQYF. The CDR3 nucleotides read TGCGCCAGCAGCTTGCTTAGCGGGGGGTTCGAGACCCAGTACTTC.